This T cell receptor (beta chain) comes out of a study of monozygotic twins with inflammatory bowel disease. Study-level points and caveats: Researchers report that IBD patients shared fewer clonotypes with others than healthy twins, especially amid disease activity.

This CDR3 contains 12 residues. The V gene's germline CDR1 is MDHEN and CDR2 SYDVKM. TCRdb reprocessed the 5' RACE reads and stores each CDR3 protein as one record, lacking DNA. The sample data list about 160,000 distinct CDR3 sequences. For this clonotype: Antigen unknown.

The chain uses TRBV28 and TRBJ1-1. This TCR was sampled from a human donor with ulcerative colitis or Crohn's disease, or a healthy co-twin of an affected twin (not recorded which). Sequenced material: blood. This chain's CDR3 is CASIRLNTEAFF.